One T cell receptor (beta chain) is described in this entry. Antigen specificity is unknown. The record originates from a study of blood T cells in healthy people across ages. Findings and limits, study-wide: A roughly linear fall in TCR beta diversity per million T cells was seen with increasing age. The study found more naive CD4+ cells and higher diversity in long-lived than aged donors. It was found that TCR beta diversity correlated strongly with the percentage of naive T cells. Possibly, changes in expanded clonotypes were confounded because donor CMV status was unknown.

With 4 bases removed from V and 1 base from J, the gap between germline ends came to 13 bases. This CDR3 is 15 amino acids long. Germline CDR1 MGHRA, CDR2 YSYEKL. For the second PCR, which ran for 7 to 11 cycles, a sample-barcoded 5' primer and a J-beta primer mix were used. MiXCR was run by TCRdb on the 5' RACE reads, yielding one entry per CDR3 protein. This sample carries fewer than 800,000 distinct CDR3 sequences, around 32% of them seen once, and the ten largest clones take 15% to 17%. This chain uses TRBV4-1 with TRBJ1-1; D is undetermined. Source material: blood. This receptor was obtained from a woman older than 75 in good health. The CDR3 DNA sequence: TGCGCCAGCAGCCCCACCTCGGGGAGGAACACTGAAGCTTTCTTT. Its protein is CASSPTSGRNTEAFF.